The 8 T cell receptor beta chains listed next were all sequenced from one sample in a study of T cells in Graves' hyperthyroidism and ophthalmopathy. The source material, RNA transcripts, was used to amplify TCR beta CDR3 regions. HTBI primers drove first-round RT-PCR of the TCR CDR3. One entry per CDR3 protein, called by TCRdb with MiXCR from the multiplex PCR reads. The data hold about 510,000 distinct CDR3 sequences, with around 13% observed a single time. Sequenced material: blood. All receptors derive from a woman aged 40 to 55 with Graves' hyperthyroidism.

There are many counts of this clonotype. This chain links TRBV28 with TRBJ2-1, with 7 bases aligning to TRBD2. Germline V gives CDR1 MDHEN, CDR2 SYDVKM. Trimming took 6 bases from V and 8 from J; bases not matched to a gene: 16. The CDR3 spans 16 residues. CDR3 DNA sequence: TGTGCCAGCAGCCCCCTTACCGGGGAGGGCCGGCATGAGCAGTTCTTC. Its protein product is CASSPLTGEGRHEQFF.

The sample holds a few counts of this clonotype. The junction departs from germline at one end; a sequencing error may be responsible. This sequence joins TRBV3-1 and TRBJ1-1; the D is unclear. The CDR3 has 14 amino acids. The germline V gene encodes CDR1 LGHDT and CDR2 YNNKEL (reference sequence). The CDR3 is CASSQATLNTEALF. The CDR3 region has the DNA TGTGCCAGCAGCCAAGCGACCTTGAACACTGAAGCTCTCTTT.

In this sample, this clonotype turned up a few times. The gene calls are TRBV5-1 and TRBJ2-7, with TRBD2 identical over 11 bases. V dropped 5 bases and J dropped 2; count of bases not matched to a gene: 6. The CDR3 length is 15 residues. Germline CDR1 and CDR2: SGHRS and YFSETQ. CDR3 sequence (DNA): TGCGCCAGCAGATCCGGGACTAGCGGTACCTACGAGCAGTACTTC. This sequence encodes CASRSGTSGTYEQYF.

This clonotype appeared many times. V and J are TRBV12-3 or TRBV12-4 and TRBJ2-1, with unresolved D. V was trimmed by 3 bases and J by 5 bases, leaving 8 bases between them. CDR3 length equals 13 residues. The CDR3 region is CASSFSRDNEQFF. CDR3 DNA: TGTGCCAGCAGTTTTAGTAGGGACAATGAGCAGTTCTTC.

This clonotype has at least ten counts. The genes are TRBV2 and TRBJ2-7, with TRBD2 as a possible D gene (5 bases). Trimming left V 3 bases short and J 7 bases short, with 10 bases between. The CDR3 has 12 amino acids. The V gene's germline CDR1 is SNHLY and CDR2 FYNNEI. The CDR3 loop is CASSEPGWEQYF. In nucleotides, the CDR3 is TGTGCCAGCAGTGAGCCGGGGTGGGAGCAGTACTTC.

This clonotype has ten or more counts. The CDR3 loop reads CSAPGATEQFF. The CDR3, as DNA: TGCAGTGCACCAGGGGCCACTGAGCAGTTCTTC. V usage is TRBV20-1 and J usage is TRBJ2-1; a possible D gene is TRBD1 (6 bases). CDR1 and CDR2 from the germline V gene are DFQATT and SNEGSKA (reference sequence). The V gene lost 6 bases and the J gene lost 9 bases, with 12 bases spanning the gap. This CDR3 has 11 amino acids.

This clonotype was found many times. This sequence joins TRBV28 and TRBJ2-5, with D maybe TRBD1 (5 bases). CDR1 and CDR2 (germline): MDHEN, SYDVKM. V gave up 4 bases and J gave up 7 bases, with 19 bases separating them. This CDR3 spans 15 amino acids. CDR3 in amino acids: CASSSLAGIEVTQYF. The CDR3 DNA sequence: TGTGCCAGCAGTTCCCTGGCAGGGATAGAGGTGACCCAGTACTTC. The full variable domain, rest sourced from reference TRBV28 and TRBJ2-5, is DVKVTQSSRYLVKRTGEKVFLECVQDMDHENMFWYRQDPGLGLRLIYFSYDVKMKEKGDIPEGYSVSREKKERFSLILESASTNQTSMYLCASSSLAGIEVTQYFGPGTRLLVL.

The rearrangement links TRBV6-4 to TRBJ2-7, with a tentative D call TRBD2 (6 bases). Trimming took off 6 bases at V and 2 bases at J, with 14 bases between the two ends. The CDR3 length is 14 residues. In germline, CDR1 is MRHNA, CDR2 SNTAGT. The CDR3 protein is CASSDSGLPYEQYF. The CDR3 nucleotides are TGTGCCAGCAGCGATAGCGGACTCCCCTACGAGCAGTACTTC.